This TCR beta chain was captured by sequencing in a study of blood T cell repertoires in COVID-19. For the study at large: Whether acute or convalescent, the COVID-19 samples came from the United States, Italy and Spain.

The V gene's germline CDR1 is KGHDR and CDR2 SFDVKD. Trimming stripped 4 bases from V and 7 bases from J, with 13 bases between. This CDR3 is 15 amino acids long. Method: immunoSEQ multiplex PCR; TCRdb's copy keeps in-frame clones and lacks some. The table lists roughly 250,000 clones, about four fifths of them singletons. The specimen sequenced was peripheral blood. The gene calls are TRBV24-1 and TRBJ1-6, with a tentative D call TRBD1 (5 bases). This receptor was taken from a middle-aged man with acute or convalescent COVID-19. CDR3: CATSETDRENSPLHF. The DNA for the CDR3 is TGTGCCACCAGTGAGACAGACCGAGAAAATTCACCCCTCCACTTT.